The rows below give T cell receptor beta chains drawn from one sample of a study of T-cell memory formation after mild COVID-19. TCRdb recomputed calls from the 5' RACE reads with MiXCR, one row per CDR3 protein. Of just over 150,000 distinct CDR3 sequences in the sample, about a third were seen once. The sample was PBMCs or a T cell subset sorted from them (not recorded which). The receptors stem from an adult woman who had mild COVID-19 (a few samples of this study predate the infection). Cell type and time point are not known. CDR3s include the opening cysteine and the closing phenylalanine or tryptophan. D genes are given only for firm matches. Not all rows give a size; the values are once, few, many and, for expanded clones, a class.

j_call v_call d_call clone_size cdr3_aa cdr3_nt
TRBJ2-7 TRBV5-4 . few CASSQSTGRTYEQYF TGTGCCAGCAGCCAATCGACAGGGAGGACCTACGAGCAGTACTTC
TRBJ2-7 TRBV3-1 TRBD2 . CASSRQGTRFAEQYF TGTGCCAGCAGCCGACAAGGGACTAGGTTTGCCGAGCAGTACTTC
TRBJ2-1 TRBV29-1 . few CSVVGGGEQFF TGCAGCGTAGTGGGAGGGGGTGAGCAGTTCTTC
TRBJ2-7 TRBV29-1 TRBD2 . CSVEGTSGSYEQYF TGCAGCGTTGAGGGTACTAGCGGGAGCTACGAGCAGTACTTC
TRBJ1-2 TRBV29-1 TRBD1 few CSVGQNYGYTF TGCAGCGTGGGACAGAACTATGGCTACACCTTC
TRBJ2-7 TRBV5-1 . few CASSSHDGYEQYF TGCGCCAGCAGCTCACACGACGGCTACGAGCAGTACTTC
TRBJ2-3 TRBV5-1 . . CASSLIPYADTQYF TGCGCCAGCAGTTTGATTCCTTACGCAGATACGCAGTATTTT
TRBJ2-5 TRBV12-3/TRBV12-4 . few CASSPPAQETQYF TGTGCCAGCAGTCCCCCAGCCCAAGAGACCCAGTACTTC
TRBJ2-5 TRBV27 TRBD1 . CASSFEARGQTQYF TGTGCCAGCAGTTTTGAGGCCAGGGGGCAGACCCAGTACTTC
TRBJ1-1 TRBV19 . . CASTTGRGNTEAFF TGTGCCAGTACCACGGGACGGGGGAACACTGAAGCTTTCTTT
TRBJ1-1 TRBV5-4 . . CASGRNTEAFF TGTGCCAGTGGGAGGAACACTGAAGCTTTCTTT
TRBJ2-4 TRBV5-1 TRBD2 . CASSSGGKNIQYF TGCGCCAGCTCAAGCGGGGGAAAAAACATTCAGTACTTC
TRBJ1-4 TRBV12-3/TRBV12-4 . few CASRGEGEKLFF TGTGCCAGCCGGGGGGAGGGCGAAAAACTGTTTTTT
TRBJ2-1 TRBV7-9 . . CASSGVSSYNEQFF TGTGCCAGCAGCGGGGTAAGCTCCTACAATGAGCAGTTCTTC